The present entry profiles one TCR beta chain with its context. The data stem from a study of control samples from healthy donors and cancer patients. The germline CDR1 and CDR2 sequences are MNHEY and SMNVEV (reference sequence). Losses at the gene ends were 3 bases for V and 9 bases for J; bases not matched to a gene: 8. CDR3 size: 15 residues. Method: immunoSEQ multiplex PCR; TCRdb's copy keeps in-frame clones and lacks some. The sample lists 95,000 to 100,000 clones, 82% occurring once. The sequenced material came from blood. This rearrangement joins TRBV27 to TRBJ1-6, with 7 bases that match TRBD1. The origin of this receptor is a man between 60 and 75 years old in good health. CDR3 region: CASSLRQGAVSPLHF. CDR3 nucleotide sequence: TGTGCCAGCAGTTTGAGACAGGGAGCTGTTTCACCCCTCCACTTT.